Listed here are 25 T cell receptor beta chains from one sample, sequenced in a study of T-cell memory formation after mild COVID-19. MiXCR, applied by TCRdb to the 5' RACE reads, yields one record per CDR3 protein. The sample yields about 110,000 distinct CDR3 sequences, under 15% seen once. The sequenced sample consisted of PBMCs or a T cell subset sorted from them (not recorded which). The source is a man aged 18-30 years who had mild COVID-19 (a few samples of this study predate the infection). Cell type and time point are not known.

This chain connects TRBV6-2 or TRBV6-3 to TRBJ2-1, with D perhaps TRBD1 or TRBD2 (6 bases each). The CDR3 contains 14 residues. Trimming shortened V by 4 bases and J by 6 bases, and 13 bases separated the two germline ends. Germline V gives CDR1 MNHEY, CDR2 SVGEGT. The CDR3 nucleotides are TGTGCCAGCAGTTCAACGAGGGGGGTCAATGAGCAGTTCTTC. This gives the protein CASSSTRGVNEQFF.

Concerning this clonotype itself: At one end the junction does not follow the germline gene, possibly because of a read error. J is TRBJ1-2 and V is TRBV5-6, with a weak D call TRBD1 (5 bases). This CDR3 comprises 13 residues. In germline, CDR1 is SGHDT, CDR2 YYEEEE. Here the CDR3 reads CASSLDPGLVFFF. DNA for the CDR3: TGTGCCAGCAGCTTGGACCCGGGACTTGTGTTTTTCTTC.

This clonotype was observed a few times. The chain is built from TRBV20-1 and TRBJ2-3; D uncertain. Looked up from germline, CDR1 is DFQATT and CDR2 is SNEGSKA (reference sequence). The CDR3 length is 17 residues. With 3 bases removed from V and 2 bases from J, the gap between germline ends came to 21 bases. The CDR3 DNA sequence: TGCAGTGCTAGTTCGGTCGACTGGCGGAGACACACAGATACGCAGTATTTT. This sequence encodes CSASSVDWRRHTDTQYF.

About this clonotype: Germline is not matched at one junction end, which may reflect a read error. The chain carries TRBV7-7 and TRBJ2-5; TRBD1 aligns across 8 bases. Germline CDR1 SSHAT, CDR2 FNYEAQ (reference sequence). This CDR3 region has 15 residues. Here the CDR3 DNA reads TGTGCTAGCAGCTTTTCAGGGGGCCTGGGGGAGACCCAGTACTTC. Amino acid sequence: CASSFSGGLGETQYF.

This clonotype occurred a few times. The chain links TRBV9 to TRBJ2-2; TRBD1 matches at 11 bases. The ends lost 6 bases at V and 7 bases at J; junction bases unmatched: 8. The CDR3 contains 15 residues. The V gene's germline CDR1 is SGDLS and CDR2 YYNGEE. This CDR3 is CASNPGQGVGGELFF. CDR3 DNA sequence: TGTGCCAGCAACCCGGGACAGGGGGTTGGCGGGGAGCTGTTTTTT.

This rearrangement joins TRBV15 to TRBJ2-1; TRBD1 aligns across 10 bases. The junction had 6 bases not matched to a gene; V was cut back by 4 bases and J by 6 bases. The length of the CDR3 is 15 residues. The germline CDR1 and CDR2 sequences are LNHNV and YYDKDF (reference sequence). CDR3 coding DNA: TGTGCCACCAGCATTGGACAGGGGGTGTCCAATGAGCAGTTCTTC. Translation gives CATSIGQGVSNEQFF.

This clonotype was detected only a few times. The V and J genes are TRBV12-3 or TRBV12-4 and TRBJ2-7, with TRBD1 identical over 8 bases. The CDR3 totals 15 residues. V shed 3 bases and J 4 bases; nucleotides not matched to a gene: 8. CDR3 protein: CASSFRQGAIYEQYF. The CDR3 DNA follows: TGTGCCAGCAGTTTTCGGCAGGGGGCAATTTACGAGCAGTACTTC.

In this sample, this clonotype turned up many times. The CDR3 sequence: CSVAGSLGRRDQDTQYF. The CDR3 DNA reads as TGCAGCGTTGCAGGTAGCCTAGGGCGCAGGGACCAAGATACGCAGTATTTT. The chain joins TRBV29-1 to TRBJ2-3, with D possibly being TRBD1 or TRBD2 (5 bases each). Between the trimmed V and J ends, which lost 4 bases and 5 bases, there was a span of 25 bases. There are 17 residues in the CDR3. Germline V gene lookup returns CDR1 SQVTM and CDR2 ANQGSEA.

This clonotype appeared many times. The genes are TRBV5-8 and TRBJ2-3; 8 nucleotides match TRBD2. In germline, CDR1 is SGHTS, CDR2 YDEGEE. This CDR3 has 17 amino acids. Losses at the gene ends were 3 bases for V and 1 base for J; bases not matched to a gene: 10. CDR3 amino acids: CASSSSGGPERTDTQYF. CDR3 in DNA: TGTGCCAGCAGCTCCTCGGGAGGGCCCGAACGCACAGATACGCAGTATTTT.

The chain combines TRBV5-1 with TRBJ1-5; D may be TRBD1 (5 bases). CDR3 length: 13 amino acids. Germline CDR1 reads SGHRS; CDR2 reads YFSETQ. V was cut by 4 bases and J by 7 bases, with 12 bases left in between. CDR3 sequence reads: CASSGDGGQPQHF. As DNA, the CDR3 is TGCGCCAGCAGCGGGGACGGTGGACAGCCCCAGCATTTT.

CDR3 in amino acids: CASSETGVDGYTF. In DNA form, the CDR3 reads TGTGCCAGCAGTGAGACAGGGGTCGATGGCTACACCTTC. The chain combines TRBV27 with TRBJ1-2; TRBD1 matches 8 bases. J was trimmed by 6 bases and V by 5 bases; bases with no gene match: 5. Germline CDR1 is MNHEY and CDR2 is SMNVEV (reference sequence). The CDR3 consists of 13 residues.

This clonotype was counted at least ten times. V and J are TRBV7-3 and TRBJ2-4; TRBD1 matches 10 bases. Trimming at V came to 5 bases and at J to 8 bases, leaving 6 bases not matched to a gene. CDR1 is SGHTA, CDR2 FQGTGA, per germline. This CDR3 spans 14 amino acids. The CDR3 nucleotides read TGTGCCAGCAGCCTGGGACAGGGGATGCACATTCAGTACTTC. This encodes CASSLGQGMHIQYF.

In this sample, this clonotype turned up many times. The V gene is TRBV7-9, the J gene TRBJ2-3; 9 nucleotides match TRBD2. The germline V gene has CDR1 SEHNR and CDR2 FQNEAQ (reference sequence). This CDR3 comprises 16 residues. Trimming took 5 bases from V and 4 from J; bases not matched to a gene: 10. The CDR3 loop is CASSPRGRGGADTQYF. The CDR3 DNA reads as TGTGCCAGCAGCCCCCGTGGGCGGGGGGGCGCAGATACGCAGTATTTT.

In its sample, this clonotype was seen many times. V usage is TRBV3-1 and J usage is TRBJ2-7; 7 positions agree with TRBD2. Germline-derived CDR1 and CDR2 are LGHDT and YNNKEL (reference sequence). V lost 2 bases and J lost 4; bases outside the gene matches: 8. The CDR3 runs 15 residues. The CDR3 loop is CASSQHGRGAYEQYF. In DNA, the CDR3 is TGTGCCAGCAGCCAACATGGGAGGGGAGCGTACGAGCAGTACTTC.

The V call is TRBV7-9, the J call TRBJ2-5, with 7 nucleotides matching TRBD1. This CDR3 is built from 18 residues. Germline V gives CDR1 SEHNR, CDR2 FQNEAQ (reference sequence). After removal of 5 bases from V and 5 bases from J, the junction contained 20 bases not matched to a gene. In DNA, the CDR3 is TGTGCCAGCAGCCAAACTAACAGGACCTACAGGGGAAGGGAGACCCAGTACTTC. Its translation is CASSQTNRTYRGRETQYF.

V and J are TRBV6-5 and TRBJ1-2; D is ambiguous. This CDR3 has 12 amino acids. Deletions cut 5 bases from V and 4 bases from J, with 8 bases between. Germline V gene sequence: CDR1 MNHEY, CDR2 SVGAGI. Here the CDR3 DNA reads TGTGCCAGCAGTCCGGAGGGCTATGGCTACACCTTC. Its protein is CASSPEGYGYTF.

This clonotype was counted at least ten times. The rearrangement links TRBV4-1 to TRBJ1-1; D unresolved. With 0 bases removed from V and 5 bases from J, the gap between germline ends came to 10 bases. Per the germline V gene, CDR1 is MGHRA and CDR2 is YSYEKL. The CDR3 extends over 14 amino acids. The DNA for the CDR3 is TGCGCCAGCAGCCAAGAATGGGTTAGGACTGAAGCTTTCTTT. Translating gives CASSQEWVRTEAFF.

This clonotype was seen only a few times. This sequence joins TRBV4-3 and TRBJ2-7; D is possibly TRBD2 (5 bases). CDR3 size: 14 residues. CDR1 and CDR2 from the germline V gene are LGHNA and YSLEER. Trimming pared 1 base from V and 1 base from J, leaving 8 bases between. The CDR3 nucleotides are TGCGCCAGCAGCCAAGCTCGCGGGTCCTACGAGCAGTACTTC. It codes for CASSQARGSYEQYF.

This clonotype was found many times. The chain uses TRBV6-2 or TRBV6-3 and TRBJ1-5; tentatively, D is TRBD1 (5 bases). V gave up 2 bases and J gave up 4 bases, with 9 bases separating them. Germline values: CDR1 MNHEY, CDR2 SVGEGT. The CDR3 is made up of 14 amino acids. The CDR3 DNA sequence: TGTGCCAGCAGTTACGGGGGACGGAATCAGCCCCAGCATTTT. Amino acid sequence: CASSYGGRNQPQHF.

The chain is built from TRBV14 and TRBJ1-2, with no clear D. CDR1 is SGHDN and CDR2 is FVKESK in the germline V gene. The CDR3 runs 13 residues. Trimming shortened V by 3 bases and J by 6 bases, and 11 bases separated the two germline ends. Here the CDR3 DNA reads TGTGCCAGCAGCCATCTAGGGCACCATGGCTACACCTTC. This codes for CASSHLGHHGYTF.

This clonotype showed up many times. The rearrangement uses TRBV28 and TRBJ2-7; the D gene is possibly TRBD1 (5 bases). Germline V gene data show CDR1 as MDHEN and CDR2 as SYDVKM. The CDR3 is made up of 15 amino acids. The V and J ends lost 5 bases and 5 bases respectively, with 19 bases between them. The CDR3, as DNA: TGTGCCAGCAGTCTTGGGGCGGCAGGGATCGACGAGCAGTACTTC. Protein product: CASSLGAAGIDEQYF. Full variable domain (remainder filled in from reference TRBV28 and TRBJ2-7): DVKVTQSSRYLVKRTGEKVFLECVQDMDHENMFWYRQDPGLGLRLIYFSYDVKMKEKGDIPEGYSVSREKKERFSLILESASTNQTSMYLCASSLGAAGIDEQYFGPGTRLTVT.

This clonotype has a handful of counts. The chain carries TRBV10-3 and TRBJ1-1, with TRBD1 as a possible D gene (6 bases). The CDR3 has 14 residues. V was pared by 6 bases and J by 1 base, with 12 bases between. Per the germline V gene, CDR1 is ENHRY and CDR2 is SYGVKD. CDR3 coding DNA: TGTGCCATCAGGCAACAGGGCGGGAACACTGAAGCTTTCTTT. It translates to CAIRQQGGNTEAFF.

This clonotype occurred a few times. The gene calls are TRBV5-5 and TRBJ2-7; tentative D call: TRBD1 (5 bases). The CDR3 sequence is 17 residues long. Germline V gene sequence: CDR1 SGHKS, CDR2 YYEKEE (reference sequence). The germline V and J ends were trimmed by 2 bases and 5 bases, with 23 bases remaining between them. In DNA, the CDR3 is TGTGCCAGCAGCTTTGGGCACCGGGCCCCGTGGGGCCACGAGCAGTACTTC. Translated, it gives CASSFGHRAPWGHEQYF.

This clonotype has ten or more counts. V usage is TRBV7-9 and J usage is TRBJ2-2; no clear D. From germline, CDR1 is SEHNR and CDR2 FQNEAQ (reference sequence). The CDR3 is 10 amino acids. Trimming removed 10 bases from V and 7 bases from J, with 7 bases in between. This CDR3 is CATPGGELFF. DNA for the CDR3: TGTGCCACCCCAGGCGGGGAGCTGTTTTTT.

The CDR3 coding sequence is TGTGCCAGTAGTACGACCCCTAGTCCCACAGATACGCAGTATTTT. It yields the protein CASSTTPSPTDTQYF. This chain connects TRBV19 to TRBJ2-3, with D hard to call. In germline, CDR1 is LNHDA, CDR2 SQIVND (reference sequence). This CDR3 region has 15 residues. Deletions cut 4 bases from V and 2 bases from J, with 13 bases between.